A selection of T cell receptor beta chains follows, all from one sample in a study of shared T cell receptors in the human thymus. Profiled with immunoSEQ multiplex PCR; TCRdb holds only in-frame clones, not every one. The sample lists roughly 660,000 clones; approximately 90% were seen once. These data were also filed under a second study, of human thymus T cells.

The specimen was thymocytes. The receptors stem from a boy younger than two with a congenital heart defect. The CDR3 runs from the conserved cysteine through the conserved F or W. D genes are given only for firm matches. The listing skips clone size in some rows; elsewhere it reads once, few, many or a size class.

.	.	TRBV11-3	TRBJ2-1	TGTGCCAGCAGCGGGCAGGGCTATGAGCAGTTCTTC	CASSGQGYEQFF
once	.	TRBV4-3	TRBJ2-1	TGCGCCAGCAGCCGTCGGTCCAACCCGCGCTCCTACAATGAGCAGTTCTTC	CASSRRSNPRSYNEQFF
.	TRBD1	TRBV7-2	TRBJ1-1	TGTGCCAGCAGCTTCCCTGGGGTCAGGGGGGCCACTGAAGCTTTCTTT	CASSFPGVRGATEAFF
.	.	TRBV7-2	TRBJ1-5	TGTGCCAGCAGCTTAGGCCCACCTGGGCGGGAAAATCAGCCCCAGCATTTT	CASSLGPPGRENQPQHF
.	TRBD2	TRBV29-1	TRBJ2-1	TGCAGCGTTGTGGCGGGAGGGCCCTTCTCCTACAATGAGCAGTTCTTC	CSVVAGGPFSYNEQFF
few	.	TRBV11-2	TRBJ2-7	TGTGCCAGCAGCTTAGCCGGGTACCTAAAGCCCTACGAGCAGTACTTC	CASSLAGYLKPYEQYF
.	.	TRBV7-2	TRBJ2-5	TGTGCCAGCAGCTCATGGCCCGACTCGGTACAAGAGACCCAGTACTTC	CASSSWPDSVQETQYF
.	TRBD2	TRBV7-8	TRBJ2-1	TGTGCCAGCGGATCTCTAGCGGGAGTCCGTGAGCAGTTCTTC	CASGSLAGVREQFF
once	.	TRBV5-6	TRBJ2-1	TGTGCCAGCAGCTGGCAGCCGGGACTGAAATACAATGAGCAGTTCTTC	CASSWQPGLKYNEQFF
.	TRBD1	TRBV28	TRBJ2-7	TGTGCCACCTATACAGGGGCGATCTCCTACGAGCAGTACTTC	CATYTGAISYEQYF
.	.	TRBV14	TRBJ1-2	TGTGCCAGCAGCCAAGGGCCCCCGGGACTTCGGGGCTACACCTTC	CASSQGPPGLRGYTF
.	.	TRBV30	TRBJ2-5	TGTGCCTGGAGTCCGTGGCAGGGGCAAGAGACCCAGTACTTC	CAWSPWQGQETQYF
.	TRBD1	TRBV30	TRBJ2-3	TGTGCCTGGAGTGTAGGGGGGACAGGGGGCACAGATACGCAGTATTTT	CAWSVGGTGGTDTQYF
.	.	TRBV30	TRBJ1-1	TGTGCCTGGAGTGTTCCAGGGATGAACACTGAAGCTTTCTTT	CAWSVPGMNTEAFF
.	TRBD1	TRBV5-4	TRBJ2-7	TGTGCCAGCAGCCTCCTGGGACAGAGCTCCTACGAGCAGTACTTC	CASSLLGQSSYEQYF
once	.	TRBV9	TRBJ2-3	TGTGCCAGCTGCGTAGGGACTAGCACAGATACGCAGTATTTT	CASCVGTSTDTQYF
.	.	TRBV27	TRBJ1-1	TGTGCCAGCAGCCCCCTCCGGGACATTACCACTGAAGCTTTCTTT	CASSPLRDITTEAFF
.	TRBD2	TRBV9	TRBJ2-1	TGTGCCAGCAGCGTAGGGAGCGGGAGGGCCTACAATGAGCAGTTCTTC	CASSVGSGRAYNEQFF
once	TRBD2	TRBV27	TRBJ2-7	TGTGCCAGCAGGGGGACTAGCGGAACCTACGAGCAGTACTTC	CASRGTSGTYEQYF
few	.	TRBV11-3	TRBJ2-3	TGTGCCAGCCAGACAGGTCGCCCCCCCCAAACTGATACGCAGTATTTT	CASQTGRPPQTDTQYF
.	.	TRBV6-5	TRBJ2-7	TGTGCCAGCACCATCGACCTAAGGAGTCAGCAGTACTTC	CASTIDLRSQQYF
.	.	TRBV10-3	TRBJ2-7	TGTGCCATCAGTGACTCCCCTCGGACTACCGCATACGAGCAGTACTTC	CAISDSPRTTAYEQYF
.	TRBD1	TRBV19	TRBJ1-2	TGTGCCACAAGGGAGACAGGGAGGTATGGCTACACCTTC	CATRETGRYGYTF
.	TRBD2	TRBV4-2	TRBJ2-7	TGTGCCAGCAGCCAAGGTCCGGGGACTAGCGGACACCCCTACGAGCAGTACTTC	CASSQGPGTSGHPYEQYF
.	.	TRBV2	TRBJ2-3	TGTGCCAGCAGCCAGCCAGGCCCCACAGATACGCAGTATTTT	CASSQPGPTDTQYF
.	TRBD2	TRBV5-1	TRBJ2-3	TGCGCCAGCAGCTTGCTAGCGGGAGGCCTTACAGATACGCAGTATTTT	CASSLLAGGLTDTQYF
few	TRBD1	TRBV15	TRBJ2-7	TGTGCCACCAGCAGCGAGACAGGGATGCCCATCTACGAGCAGTACTTC	CATSSETGMPIYEQYF
.	.	TRBV28	TRBJ2-1	TGTGCCAGCAGCCCCCCGCGGGGCAATGAGCAGTTCTTC	CASSPPRGNEQFF
.	TRBD2	TRBV4-3	TRBJ2-7	TGCGCCAGCAGCCAAGGGCCAACCGGGACTAGCGGGAGGATTCCCTACGAGCAGTACTTC	CASSQGPTGTSGRIPYEQYF
.	.	TRBV27	TRBJ2-7	TGTGCCAGCAGTCCAGGGAACAGGGCCGTTGGGGGGGTCGAGCAGTACTTC	CASSPGNRAVGGVEQYF
.	TRBD1	TRBV28	TRBJ2-2	TGCGCCACAAGGGCCGAGGGGGCCCCCGGGGAGCTGTTTTTT	CATRAEGAPGELFF
.	TRBD2	TRBV18	TRBJ2-3	TGTGCCAGCTCACCTGCTAGCGGGAGGGCCACAGATACGCAGTATTTT	CASSPASGRATDTQYF
.	TRBD1	TRBV4-2	TRBJ2-1	TGTGCCAGCAGCCAAGAAACAACAGGGGAGAGGGAGCAGTTCTTC	CASSQETTGEREQFF
.	TRBD2	TRBV5-1	TRBJ2-2	TGCGCCAGCAGCCCCTTGACTAGCGGGAGGGCCCACACCGGGGAGCTGTTTTTT	CASSPLTSGRAHTGELFF
.	.	TRBV6-5	TRBJ1-1	TGTGCCAGCAGCCCTCGGACAGCCATGAACACTGAAGCTTTCTTT	CASSPRTAMNTEAFF
.	TRBD2	TRBV9	TRBJ2-1	TGTGCCAGCAGCGTAGCTTGCGGGAGCGGAAATGAGCAGTTCTTC	CASSVACGSGNEQFF
.	.	TRBV7-9	TRBJ2-7	TGTGCCAGCAGCTTTACAGGGAACGAGCAGTACTTC	CASSFTGNEQYF
.	.	TRBV7-9	TRBJ1-1	TGTGCCAGCAGCTTAGGGCGGTTGGGAGCCCAAGCTTTCTTT	CASSLGRLGAQAFF
.	TRBD1	TRBV11-3	TRBJ2-7	TGTGCCAGCAGCCAAGGGACAGGGGCATTCCCCTCGTCCGAGCAGTACTTC	CASSQGTGAFPSSEQYF
.	TRBD1	TRBV6-1	TRBJ2-5	TGTGCCAGCAGTGAAGCGGGTCTGGGGACAGGGACCCAAGAGACCCAGTACTTC	CASSEAGLGTGTQETQYF
.	TRBD2	TRBV4-1	TRBJ2-1	TGCGCCAGCAGCCAAGTGATAATGCGGGAGGGACCCTACAATGAGCAGTTCTTC	CASSQVIMREGPYNEQFF
.	.	TRBV28	TRBJ1-1	TGTGCCAGCAGTCCCCGTGAGGGTGGCACTGAAGCTTTCTTT	CASSPREGGTEAFF
once	.	TRBV30	TRBJ2-2	TGTGCCTGGAGTGTACAGCTAGGGGAGGCCGGGGAGCTGTTTTTT	CAWSVQLGEAGELFF
.	TRBD1	TRBV5-4	TRBJ2-1	TGTGCCAGCAGCCCCGGGACAGATTACAATGAGCAGTTCTTC	CASSPGTDYNEQFF
.	TRBD2	TRBV5-4	TRBJ2-1	TGTGCCAGCAGACCACTGGGCGGGAGTATCTATGAGCAGTTCTTC	CASRPLGGSIYEQFF